These 7 T cell receptor beta chains were sequenced from one sample in a study of T-cell reconstitution after alpha-beta-depleted transplantation in children (TCRdb year 2016). Interpreted using the paper, the treatment or condition label stands for: allogeneic hematopoietic cell transplantation with graft depleted of TCRalphabeta T cells and CD19 B cells. Library creation used PCR. For sequencing, an Illumina HiSeq 2500 was employed. TCR libraries were prepared with molecular barcoding, using unique molecular identifiers to normalize TCRbeta repertoire quantification. The public sequencing data were trimmed at Q25 with fastp and processed into clonotypes with MiXCR by TCRdb, which kept only in-frame beta chains. When rows share a CDR3 protein, they turn into one entry using the most common DNA and genes. A total of 600,000 or so distinct CDR3 sequences appear in this sample, 20% to 25% of them only once. Of the sample, 13% to 15% is held by the ten largest clones.

Specimen: PBMCs, mostly from graft donor cells, collected 360 days after TCRalphabeta/CD19-depleted stem cell transplant. Receptor source: a boy younger than two who had a stem cell transplant for acute myeloid leukemia, so the T cells may come from the graft donor.

The V call is TRBV29-1, the J call TRBJ2-3; TRBD2 aligns across 10 bases. J lost 11 bases, V lost 3 bases, and 23 bases had no gene match. The CDR3 spans 18 residues. Looked up from germline, CDR1 is SQVTM and CDR2 is ANQGSEA. The CDR3 sequence: CSVDGTTSGHTTDSKQYF. For the CDR3, the DNA is TGCAGCGTTGATGGTACGACTAGCGGGCATACCACAGATAGTAAGCAGTATTTT.

The CDR3 spells CASSFQGPGELFF. In DNA form, the CDR3 reads TGTGCCAGCAGTTTTCAGGGGCCCGGGGAGCTGTTTTTT. V usage is TRBV12-3 or TRBV12-4 and J usage is TRBJ2-2; perhaps TRBD1 as D (6 bases). This CDR3 comprises 13 residues. Trimming took off 3 bases at V and 6 bases at J, with 8 bases between the two ends.

The genes are TRBV30 and TRBJ2-5; possibly TRBD1 or TRBD2 for D (5 bases each). The CDR3 consists of 14 residues. Trimming removed 1 base at V and 2 bases at J, with 11 bases between. The V gene's germline CDR1 is GTSNPN and CDR2 SVGIG (reference sequence). The CDR3 sequence is CAWSEGTLQETQYF. The DNA of the CDR3 is TGTGCCTGGAGTGAGGGGACCTTACAAGAGACCCAGTACTTC.

There are many counts of this clonotype. The chain combines TRBV7-2 with TRBJ2-4; TRBD1 aligns across 8 bases. The germline CDR1 and CDR2 sequences are SGHTA and FQGNSA. V lost 5 bases, J lost 3 bases, and 9 bases stayed unmatched. This CDR3 is built from 16 residues. CDR3 sequence reads: CASSLWTGMDKNIQYF. The CDR3 DNA reads TGTGCCAGCAGCCTATGGACAGGGATGGACAAAAACATTCAGTACTTC.

This clonotype has only a few counts. The chain combines TRBV5-1 with TRBJ2-3; possibly TRBD1 or TRBD2 for D (5 bases each). Trimming stripped 1 base from V and 2 bases from J, with 11 bases between. This CDR3 is built from 15 residues. The germline V gene has CDR1 SGHRS and CDR2 YFSETQ. CDR3 sequence reads: CASSLMGTNTDTQYF. DNA for the CDR3: TGCGCCAGCAGCTTGATGGGGACCAACACAGATACGCAGTATTTT.

CDR3 sequence: CASSSTGSPYV. In DNA, the CDR3 is TGTGCCAGCAGCTCCACAGGGAGCCCGTACGTC. The chain carries TRBV11-2 and TRBJ2-7; D possibly corresponds to TRBD1 (6 bases). This CDR3 is built from 11 residues. V was shortened by 4 bases and J by 12 bases, with 13 bases between the two germline ends. Germline loops: CDR1 SGHAT, CDR2 FQNNGV.

This chain joins TRBV5-1 and TRBJ2-1; D may be TRBD1 (7 bases). Deletions cut 0 bases from V and 6 bases from J, with 19 bases between. Germline-derived CDR1 and CDR2 are SGHRS and YFSETQ. The CDR3 is 17 amino acids. CDR3 sequence: CASSLEGGIKGANEQFF. CDR3 sequence (DNA): TGCGCCAGCAGCTTGGAGGGCGGGATCAAGGGGGCCAATGAGCAGTTCTTC.